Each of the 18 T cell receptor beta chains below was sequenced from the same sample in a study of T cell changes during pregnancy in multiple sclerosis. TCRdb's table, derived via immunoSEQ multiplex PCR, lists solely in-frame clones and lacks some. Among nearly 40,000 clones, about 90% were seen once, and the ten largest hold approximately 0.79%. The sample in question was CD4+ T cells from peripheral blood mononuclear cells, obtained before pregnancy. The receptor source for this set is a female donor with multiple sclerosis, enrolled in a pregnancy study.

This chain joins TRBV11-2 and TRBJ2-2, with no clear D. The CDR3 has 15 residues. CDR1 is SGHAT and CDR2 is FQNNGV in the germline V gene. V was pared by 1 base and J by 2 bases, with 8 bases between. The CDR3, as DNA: TGTGCCAGCAGCTTAGGAAACTCAAACACCGGGGAGCTGTTTTTT. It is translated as CASSLGNSNTGELFF.

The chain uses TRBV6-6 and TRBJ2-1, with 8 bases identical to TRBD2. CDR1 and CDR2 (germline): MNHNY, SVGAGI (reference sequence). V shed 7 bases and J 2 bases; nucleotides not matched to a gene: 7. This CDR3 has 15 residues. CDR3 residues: CASTPGLGTYNEQFF. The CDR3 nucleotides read TGTGCCAGCACTCCGGGACTAGGCACCTACAATGAGCAGTTCTTC.

The chain's CDR3 is CASSFRGRGETQYF. The CDR3 region has the DNA TGTGCCAGCAGTTTTCGCGGGAGGGGGGAGACCCAGTACTTC. The chain joins TRBV27 to TRBJ2-5; 9 bases align to TRBD2. J gave up 5 bases and V 3 bases, and 4 bases lay outside the gene matches. The CDR3 extends over 14 amino acids. Looked up from germline, CDR1 is MNHEY and CDR2 is SMNVEV (reference sequence).

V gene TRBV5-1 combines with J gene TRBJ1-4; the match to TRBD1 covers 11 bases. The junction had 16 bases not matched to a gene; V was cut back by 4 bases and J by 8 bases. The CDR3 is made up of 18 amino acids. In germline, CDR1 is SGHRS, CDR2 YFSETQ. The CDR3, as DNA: TGCGCCAGCAGCCACCGGACAGGGGGCCGGGGCGCTAGGGAAAAACTGTTTTTT. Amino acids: CASSHRTGGRGAREKLFF.

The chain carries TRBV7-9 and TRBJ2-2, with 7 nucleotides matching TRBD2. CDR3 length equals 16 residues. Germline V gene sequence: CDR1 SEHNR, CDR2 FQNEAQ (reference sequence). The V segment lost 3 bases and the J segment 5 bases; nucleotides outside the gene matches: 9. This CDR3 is CASSFSVREMTGELFF. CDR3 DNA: TGTGCCAGCAGCTTCTCCGTGCGGGAGATGACCGGGGAGCTGTTTTTT. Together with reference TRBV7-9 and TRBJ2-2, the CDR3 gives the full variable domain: DTGVSQNPRHKITKRGQNVTFRCDPISEHNRLYWYRQTLGQGPEFLTYFQNEAQLEKSRLLSDRFSAERPKGSFSTLEIQRTEQGDSAMYLCASSFSVREMTGELFFGEGSRLTVL.

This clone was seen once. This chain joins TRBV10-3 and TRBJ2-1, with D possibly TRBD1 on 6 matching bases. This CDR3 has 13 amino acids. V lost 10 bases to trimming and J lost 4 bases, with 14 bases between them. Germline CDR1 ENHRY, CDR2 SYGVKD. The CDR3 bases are TGTGCCACTTGGGACACGAGTTACAATGAGCAGTTCTTC. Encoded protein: CATWDTSYNEQFF.

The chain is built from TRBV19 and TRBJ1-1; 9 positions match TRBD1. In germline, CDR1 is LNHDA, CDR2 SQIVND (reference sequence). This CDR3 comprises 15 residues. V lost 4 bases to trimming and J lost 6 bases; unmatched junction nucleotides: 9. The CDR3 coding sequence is TGTGCCAGTAGTACGAACAGGGGGCGAAGCTCTGAAGCTTTCTTT. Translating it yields CASSTNRGRSSEAFF.

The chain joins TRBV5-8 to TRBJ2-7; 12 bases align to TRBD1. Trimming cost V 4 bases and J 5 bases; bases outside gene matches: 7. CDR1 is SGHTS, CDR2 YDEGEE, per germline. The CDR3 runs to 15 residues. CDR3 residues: CASSEPGQGANEQYF. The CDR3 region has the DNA TGTGCCAGCAGCGAACCGGGACAGGGGGCTAACGAGCAGTACTTC.

In DNA, the CDR3 is TGTGCCAGCAGTCTAAGGACAGCGGACTCTGGGGCCAACGTCCTGACTTTC. Its translation: CASSLRTADSGANVLTF. The chain joins TRBV25-1 to TRBJ2-6; tentatively, D is TRBD1 (6 bases). The germline CDR1 and CDR2 sequences are MGHDK and SYGVNS. CDR3 length equals 17 residues. Trimming removed 5 bases at V and 0 bases at J, with 14 bases between.

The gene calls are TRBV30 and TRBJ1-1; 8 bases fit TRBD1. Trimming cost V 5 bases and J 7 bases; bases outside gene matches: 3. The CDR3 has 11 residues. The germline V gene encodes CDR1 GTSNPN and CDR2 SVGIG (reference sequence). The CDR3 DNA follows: TGTGCCTGGGCTGACAGGGGTGAAGCTTTCTTT. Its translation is CAWADRGEAFF. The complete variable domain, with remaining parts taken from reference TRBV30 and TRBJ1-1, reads SQTIHQWPATLVQPVGSPLSLECTVEGTSNPNLYWYRQAAGRGLQLLFYSVGIGQISSEVPQNLSASRPQDRQFILSSKKLLLSDSGFYLCAWADRGEAFFGQGTRLTVV.

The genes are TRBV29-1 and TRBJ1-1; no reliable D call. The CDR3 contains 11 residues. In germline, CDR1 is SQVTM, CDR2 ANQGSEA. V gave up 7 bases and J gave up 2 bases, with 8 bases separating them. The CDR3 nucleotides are TGCAGCGAGAGAAAAAACACTGAAGCTTTCTTT. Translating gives CSERKNTEAFF.

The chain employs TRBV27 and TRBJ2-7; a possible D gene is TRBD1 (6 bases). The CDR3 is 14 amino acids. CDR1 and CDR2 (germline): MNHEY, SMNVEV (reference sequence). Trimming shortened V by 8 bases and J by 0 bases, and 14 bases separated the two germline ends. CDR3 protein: CASRRQVTSYEQYF. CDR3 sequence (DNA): TGTGCCAGCCGCCGACAGGTCACCTCCTACGAGCAGTACTTC.

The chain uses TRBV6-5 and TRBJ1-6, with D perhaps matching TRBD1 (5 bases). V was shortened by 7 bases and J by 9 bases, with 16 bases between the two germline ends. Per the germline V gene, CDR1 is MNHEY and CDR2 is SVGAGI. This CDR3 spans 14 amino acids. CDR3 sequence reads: CASTLEGRGSPLHF. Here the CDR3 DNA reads TGTGCCAGCACCCTGGAGGGTAGGGGTTCACCCCTCCACTTT.

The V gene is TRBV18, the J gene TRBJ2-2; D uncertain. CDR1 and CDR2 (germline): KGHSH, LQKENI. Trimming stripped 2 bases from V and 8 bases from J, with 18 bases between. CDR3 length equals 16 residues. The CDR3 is CASSPSTSRGWGELFF. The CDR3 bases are TGTGCCAGCTCACCATCCACCTCGCGCGGTTGGGGGGAGCTGTTTTTT. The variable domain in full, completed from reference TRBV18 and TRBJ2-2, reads NAGVMQNPRHLVRRRGQEARLRCSPMKGHSHVYWYRQLPEEGLKFMVYLQKENIIDESGMPKERFSAEFPKEGPSILRIQQVVRGDSAAYFCASSPSTSRGWGELFFGEGSRLTVL.

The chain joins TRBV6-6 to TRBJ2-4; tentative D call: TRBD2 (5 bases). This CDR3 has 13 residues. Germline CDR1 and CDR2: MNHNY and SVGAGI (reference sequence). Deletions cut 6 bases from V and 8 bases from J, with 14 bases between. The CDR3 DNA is TGTGCCAGCAGAGGGCAGGCAGCGGACATTCAGTACTTC. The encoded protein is CASRGQAADIQYF.

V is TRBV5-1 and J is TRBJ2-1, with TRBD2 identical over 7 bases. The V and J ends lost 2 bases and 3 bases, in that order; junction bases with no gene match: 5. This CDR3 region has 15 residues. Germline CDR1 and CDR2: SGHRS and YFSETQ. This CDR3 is CASSLAGIVYNEQFF. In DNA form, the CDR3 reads TGCGCCAGCAGCTTAGCGGGAATAGTCTACAATGAGCAGTTCTTC.

CDR3 in DNA: TGCAGCGTGGGAGAAGGGTCAGGAGAGCAGTACTTC. This encodes CSVGEGSGEQYF. The chain joins TRBV29-1 to TRBJ2-5; D might be TRBD2 (5 bases). In germline, CDR1 is SQVTM, CDR2 ANQGSEA. This CDR3 spans 12 amino acids. Trimming shortened V by 6 bases and J by 11 bases, and 19 bases separated the two germline ends.

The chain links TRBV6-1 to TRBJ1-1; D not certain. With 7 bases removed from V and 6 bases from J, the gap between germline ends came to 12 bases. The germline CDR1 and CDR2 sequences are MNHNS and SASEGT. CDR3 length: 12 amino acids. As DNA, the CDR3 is TGTGCCAGCACCCTGGGGAGCCCTGAAGCTTTCTTT. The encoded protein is CASTLGSPEAFF.